The clone carrying this TCR beta chain was counted once. What it binds is unknown. CDR1 is MNHNS and CDR2 is SASEGT in the germline V gene. The CDR3 totals 16 residues. The V and J ends lost 1 base and 7 bases respectively, with 19 bases between them. This sample is drawn from a study of T cell responses to AZD1222 COVID-19 vaccine. Study-wide points: Spike-specific TCR repertoires showed rising breadth and depth after two AZD1222 doses.

Repertoires were generated with immunoSEQ multiplex PCR, while TCRdb's copy carries only in-frame clones and drops some. Of 150,000 to 200,000 clones listed, 94% are singletons. The material sequenced was peripheral blood, taken on day 0 of AZD1222 vaccination. The sequence was collected from an adult in good health. The V and J genes are TRBV6-1 and TRBJ1-2, with TRBD1 as a possible D gene (5 bases). The DNA for the CDR3 is TGTGCCAGCAGTGAAGGTGCCGGGACTCCCCCCGGTGGCTACACCTTC. This encodes CASSEGAGTPPGGYTF.